The next 5 T cell receptor beta chains were all read from a single sample in a study of graft-versus-host responses after intestinal transplantation. Their cognate antigens are unknown. TCRdb's table, derived via immunoSEQ multiplex PCR, lists solely in-frame clones and lacks some. This sample has 85,000 to 100,000 clones, with more than 85% found just once. The input for sequencing was unstimulated CD4+ T cells sorted from spleen or lymph node cells, taken before transplant. The receptors were gathered from a human donor who was the organ donor for an intestinal transplant.

This sequence joins TRBV27 and TRBJ1-6, with a tentative D call TRBD1 (6 bases). V was cut by 4 bases and J by 4 bases, with 8 bases left in between. There are 14 residues in the CDR3. CDR1 MNHEY and CDR2 SMNVEV come from the germline V gene (reference sequence). CDR3 sequence: CASSWGRYNSPLHF. CDR3 nucleotide sequence: TGTGCCAGCAGTTGGGGGCGGTATAATTCACCCCTCCACTTT.

CDR3 residues: CSVVAGTYEQYF. The CDR3 region has the DNA TGCAGCGTTGTGGCGGGGACCTACGAGCAGTACTTC. The chain joins TRBV29-1 to TRBJ2-7; D is perhaps TRBD2 (6 bases). In germline, CDR1 is SQVTM, CDR2 ANQGSEA. V was cut by 4 bases and J by 2 bases, with 9 bases left in between. CDR3 size: 12 residues.

The chain couples TRBV4-2 to TRBJ1-2; D gene uncertain. V was cut by 1 base and J by 3 bases, with 12 bases left in between. From germline, CDR1 is LGHNA and CDR2 YNFKEQ. The length of the CDR3 is 15 residues. The CDR3 spells CASSQVFGLDYGYTF. The DNA for the CDR3 is TGTGCCAGCAGCCAAGTTTTTGGACTGGACTATGGCTACACCTTC.

The chain couples TRBV5-1 to TRBJ2-5, with D possibly being TRBD2 (6 bases). The CDR3 covers 15 residues. From germline, CDR1 is SGHRS and CDR2 YFSETQ. Trimming stripped 0 bases from V and 5 bases from J, with 14 bases between. Here the CDR3 DNA reads TGCGCCAGCAGCTTGGGACTAGGGCGGGTGGAGACCCAGTACTTC. Encoded protein: CASSLGLGRVETQYF.

This clone has just one count. This chain connects TRBV7-8 to TRBJ2-5, with 7 bases identical to TRBD2. This CDR3 has 13 residues. J gave up 5 bases and V 4 bases, and 4 bases lay outside the gene matches. Germline V gene sequence: CDR1 SGHVS, CDR2 FQNEAQ. The chain's CDR3 is CASSSGGRETQYF. The DNA of the CDR3 is TGTGCCAGCAGCTCGGGGGGTAGGGAGACCCAGTACTTC.